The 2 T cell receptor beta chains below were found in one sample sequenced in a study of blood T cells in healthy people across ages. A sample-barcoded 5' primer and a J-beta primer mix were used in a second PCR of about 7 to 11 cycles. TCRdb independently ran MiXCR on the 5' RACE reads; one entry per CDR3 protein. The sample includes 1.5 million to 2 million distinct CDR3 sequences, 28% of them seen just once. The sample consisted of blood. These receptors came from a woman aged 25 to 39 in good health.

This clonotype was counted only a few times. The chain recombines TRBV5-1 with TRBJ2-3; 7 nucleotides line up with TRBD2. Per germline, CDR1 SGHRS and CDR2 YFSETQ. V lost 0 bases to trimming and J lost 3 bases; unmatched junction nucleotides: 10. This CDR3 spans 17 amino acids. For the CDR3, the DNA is TGCGCCAGCAGCTTGGAAGGAGGGCTAGCGGTGACAGATACGCAGTATTTT. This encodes CASSLEGGLAVTDTQYF.

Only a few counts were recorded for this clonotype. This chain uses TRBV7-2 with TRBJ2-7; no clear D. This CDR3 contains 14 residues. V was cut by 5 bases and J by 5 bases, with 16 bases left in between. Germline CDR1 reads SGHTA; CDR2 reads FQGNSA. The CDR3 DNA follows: TGTGCCAGCAGCCCCGGTGGCTATGTACACGAGCAGTACTTC. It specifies CASSPGGYVHEQYF.